This T cell receptor beta chain was sequenced for a study of cytomegalovirus exposure and HLA in healthy donors. Study-level results: There were a few CMV-associated chains whose specificity for CMV antigens was confirmed in vitro. In a later analysis, an Asian-associated ancestry cluster reportedly showed fewer N-insertions than the roughly 690-donor mean. Analyses of presence and absence presupposed an approximately uniform sequencing depth across donors.

The PCR had 60 Vbeta and 13 Jbeta primers. Profiling relied on immunoSEQ multiplex PCR, and the TCRdb table lists in-frame clones only, not all of them. The sample contains approximately 200,000 clones, about 86% of which appear only once. Note on this clone: The target antigen is unknown.

Sequenced: PBMCs. The sequence came from a woman aged 18 to 35 in good health and CMV-seropositive.

The CDR3 coding sequence is TGTGCCTGGAGTGTTACGGGCACAGATACGCAGTATTTT. Protein product: CAWSVTGTDTQYF. The rearrangement uses TRBV30 and TRBJ2-3, with D unclear. With 0 bases removed from V and 1 base from J, the gap between germline ends came to 5 bases. Germline V gene sequence: CDR1 GTSNPN, CDR2 SVGIG (reference sequence). The CDR3 consists of 13 residues.